This TCR beta chain was sequenced for a study of monozygotic twins with inflammatory bowel disease. General study results and limits: Relative clonotype sharing with others was diminished in IBD patients versus healthy twins, particularly with disease activity.

This CDR3 has 15 amino acids. Germline V gene lookup returns CDR1 KGHSH and CDR2 LQKENI. Remarks on this clonotype: Its antigen is as yet unknown.

For every sample, eight separate reactions were used to make cDNA. UMIs were attached via template switching, each with a 6-nucleotide sample barcode. cDNA encoding TCRalpha and TCRbeta underwent two nested PCRs of roughly 16 and 10 cycles, each of which was followed by bead purification. From its re-call of the 5' RACE reads, TCRdb lists each CDR3 protein once, without DNA. The table lists over 200,000 distinct CDR3 sequences. The receptor was derived from a human donor with ulcerative colitis or Crohn's disease, or a healthy co-twin of an affected twin (not recorded which). The rearrangement links TRBV18 to TRBJ2-7; with no DNA, the TCRdb D assignment of TRBD2 cannot be verified. The source material was blood. CDR3 protein: CASSQEPSRNYEQYF.